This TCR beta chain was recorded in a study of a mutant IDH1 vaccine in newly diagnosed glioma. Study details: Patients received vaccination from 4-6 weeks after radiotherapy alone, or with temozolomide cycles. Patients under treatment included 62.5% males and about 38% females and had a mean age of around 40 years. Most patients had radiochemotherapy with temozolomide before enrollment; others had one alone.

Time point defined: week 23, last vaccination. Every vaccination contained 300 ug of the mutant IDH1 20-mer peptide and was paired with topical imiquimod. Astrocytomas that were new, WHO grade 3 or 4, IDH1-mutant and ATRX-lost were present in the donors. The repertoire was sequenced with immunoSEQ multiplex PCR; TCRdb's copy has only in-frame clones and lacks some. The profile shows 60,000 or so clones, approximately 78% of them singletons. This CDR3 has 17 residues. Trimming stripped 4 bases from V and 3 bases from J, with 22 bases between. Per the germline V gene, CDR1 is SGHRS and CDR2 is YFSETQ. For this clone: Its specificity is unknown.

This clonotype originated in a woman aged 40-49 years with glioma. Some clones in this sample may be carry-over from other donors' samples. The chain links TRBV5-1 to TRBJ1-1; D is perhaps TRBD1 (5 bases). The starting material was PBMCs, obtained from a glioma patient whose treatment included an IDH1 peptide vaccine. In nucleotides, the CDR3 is TGCGCCAGCAGCCCAACCCCGGGGCTTAATTCTGACACTGAAGCTTTCTTT. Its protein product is CASSPTPGLNSDTEAFF.